Sequencing of this T cell receptor (beta chain) was carried out in a study of cytomegalovirus exposure and HLA in healthy donors. Turning to this clone: Its target is unknown.

Study results and limitations: In an earlier analysis, most TCR beta V segments were productive about 87% or about 30% of the time. Rarity held for most TCR sequences, but there were some public TCRs that occurred in many donors.

V shed 7 bases and J 5 bases; nucleotides not matched to a gene: 12. CDR1 and CDR2 (germline): SQVTM, ANQGSEA. This CDR3 region has 14 residues. The PCR had 60 Vbeta and 13 Jbeta primers. Libraries were prepared by immunoSEQ multiplex PCR; TCRdb keeps only in-frame clonotypes and omits some of them. This table holds 150,000 or so clones, over 60% found once. Sequenced material: PBMCs. The source is a girl aged 10-17 years in good health and CMV-seronegative. This chain links TRBV29-1 with TRBJ1-2; 8 bases are a match to TRBD1. CDR3 residues: CSALRADRGYGYTF. In DNA, the CDR3 is TGCAGCGCGCTCAGGGCCGACAGGGGTTATGGCTACACCTTC.